This T cell receptor beta chain comes out of a study of blood T cell repertoires in COVID-19. About the study: PBMCs, B-cell-depleted T cells, or T cells provided the cDNA or gDNA that made up the material.

The method was immunoSEQ multiplex PCR; TCRdb's version includes in-frame clones alone and lacks a portion of them. This table holds roughly 250,000 clones, around 85% found once. This sequence originates from an older woman with active or convalescent COVID-19. Sequenced: peripheral blood.

The CDR3 region has the DNA TGTGCCAGCAGCTATGAACTAGCGGGTGGAAGCTCCTACAATGAGCAGTTCTTC. Amino acids: CASSYELAGGSSYNEQFF. The chain employs TRBV7-6 and TRBJ2-1; 9 positions agree with TRBD2. Germline V gives CDR1 SGHVS, CDR2 FNYEAQ. V trimming: 4 bases; J trimming: 0 bases; junction bases outside the gene matches: 10. The CDR3 extends over 18 amino acids.